This TCR beta chain derives from a study of OX40 agonist ivuxolimab in advanced cancers. Study in general: With a range of about 20 to 79, age averaged approximately 55 years, and about 82% were male. Findings and limits, study-wide: Within 6 weeks, CD4+ and CD8+ blood T cells expanded clonally at 0.1 to 3.0 mg/kg.

Notes on this clone: Antigen: not known.

The method was immunoSEQ multiplex PCR; TCRdb's version includes in-frame clones alone and lacks a portion of them. The sample records roughly 80,000 clones, around 78% being singletons. Patients who had autoimmune disease history or got systemic immunosuppression were left out. This CDR3 region has 13 residues. Looked up from germline, CDR1 is SEHNR and CDR2 is FQNEAQ (reference sequence). Trimming pared 4 bases from V and 7 bases from J, leaving 12 bases between. The sequence was collected from an adult with an advanced solid tumor such as melanoma, head and neck, liver or kidney cancer. The sample in question was CD4+ or CD8+ T cells sorted from blood, obtained in a trial of the OX40 agonist ivuxolimab. The chain links TRBV7-9 to TRBJ2-3; maybe TRBD1 (6 bases). The CDR3 loop reads CASSSYQGYTQYF. CDR3 coding DNA: TGTGCCAGCAGCTCCTACCAGGGGTATACGCAGTATTTT.